These 25 T cell receptor beta chains share one sample of origin, sequenced in a study of OX40 agonist ivuxolimab in advanced cancers. The method was the immunoSEQ multiplex PCR assay. Here the immuneACCESS table is served through TCRdb, limited to in-frame sequences with V and J called. Missing clones are a known gap in these copies; in checked studies unresolved V genes cover under half, and the rest lacks a known reason. The sample yields approximately 69,000 clones; around 90% were counted once. The top ten clonotypes cover approximately 10% of the sample. Sequencing was performed on CD4+ or CD8+ T cells sorted from blood, taken in a trial of the OX40 agonist ivuxolimab. The receptors stem from an adult with an advanced solid tumor such as melanoma, head and neck, liver or kidney cancer.

This clone was observed a few times. In DNA form, the CDR3 reads TGTGCCAGCAGTAGGGGACAGGGTAATGAAAAACTGTTTTTT. This codes for CASSRGQGNEKLFF. The genes are TRBV2 and TRBJ1-4; 9 bases match TRBD1. The V gene end was trimmed by 5 bases and the J gene end by 4 bases; junction bases not matched to a gene: 2. The germline V gene encodes CDR1 SNHLY and CDR2 FYNNEI. This CDR3 contains 14 residues.

There are a few counts of this clone. This chain joins TRBV5-1 and TRBJ1-1, with TRBD1 matching over 7 bases. The CDR3 length is 14 residues. V shed 1 base, J shed 0 bases, and the junction held 0 bases outside the gene matches. Germline CDR1 SGHRS, CDR2 YFSETQ. This CDR3 is CASSLTGVNTEAFF. Written as DNA, the CDR3 is TGCGCCAGCAGCTTGACAGGGGTGAACACTGAAGCTTTCTTT.

J is TRBJ1-1 and V is TRBV7-9, with D possibly being TRBD1 (5 bases). The CDR3 loop spans 14 amino acids. CDR1 and CDR2 from the germline V gene are SEHNR and FQNEAQ (reference sequence). The V end lost 1 base, the J end lost 1 base, and 7 bases lay between the germline ends. CDR3 loop: CASSLEGPNTEAFF. The CDR3 DNA sequence: TGTGCCAGCAGCTTAGAGGGACCGAACACTGAAGCTTTCTTT.

Written as DNA, the CDR3 is TGTGCCAGCCACCCGCAGGGGGCTTCTGGAAACACCATATATTTT. Protein: CASHPQGASGNTIYF. The chain has TRBV28 and TRBJ1-3, with TRBD1 identical over 8 bases. The V gene end was trimmed by 8 bases and the J gene end by 1 base; junction bases not matched to a gene: 7. The CDR3 runs 15 residues. Per the germline V gene, CDR1 is MDHEN and CDR2 is SYDVKM.

The chain recombines TRBV4-2 with TRBJ2-1; D is unresolved. CDR3 length: 12 residues. CDR1 is LGHNA and CDR2 is YNFKEQ in the germline V gene. V was trimmed by 4 bases and J by 6 bases, leaving 7 bases between them. The DNA for the CDR3 is TGTGCCAGCAGCCTGACTCGCAATGAGCAGTTCTTC. The encoded protein is CASSLTRNEQFF.

This clone has only one observation. V is TRBV2 and J is TRBJ2-4; D not certain. Germline loops: CDR1 SNHLY, CDR2 FYNNEI. Trimming shortened V by 1 base and J by 6 bases, and 7 bases separated the two germline ends. The CDR3 is 13 amino acids. Here the CDR3 reads CASSEGSGNIQYF. The CDR3 DNA sequence: TGTGCCAGCAGTGAAGGGTCGGGAAACATTCAGTACTTC.

The chain carries TRBV30 and TRBJ2-2, with D uncertain. Trimming left V 3 bases short and J 4 bases short, with 9 bases between. Germline CDR1 is GTSNPN and CDR2 is SVGIG (reference sequence). CDR3 length equals 13 residues. The CDR3 DNA follows: TGTGCCTGGAGGGGTGACACCACCGGGGAGCTGTTTTTT. Protein product: CAWRGDTTGELFF.

Remarks on this clone: One end of the junction varies from germline; a read error may be responsible. The rearrangement links TRBV10-2 to TRBJ1-1, with TRBD1 matching 7 bases. Germline CDR1 and CDR2: WSHSY and SAAADI. The length of the CDR3 is 14 residues. CDR3 DNA sequence: TGCGCCAGCAGTGAGATGGGCAGGGGGAACCCCCCCCTCTTT. This gives the protein CASSEMGRGNPPLF.

The sample holds one count of this clone. This chain links TRBV6-6 with TRBJ1-6; 9 bases are a match to TRBD1. The CDR3 contains 16 residues. CDR1 and CDR2 from the germline V gene are MNHNY and SVGAGI (reference sequence). Trimming removed 5 bases from V and 9 bases from J; junction bases left unmatched: 11. CDR3 region: CASSPQGAWSGSPLHF. Written as DNA, the CDR3 is TGTGCCAGCAGTCCACAGGGGGCCTGGAGTGGTTCACCCCTCCACTTT.

To note about this clone: The junction departs from the called germline gene at one end, perhaps through a read error. The V and J genes are TRBV14 and TRBJ2-5; D uncertain. Germline CDR1 and CDR2: SGHDN and FVKESK. The CDR3 contains 13 residues. The DNA of the CDR3 is TGTGCCAGCAGCCCTGTCGGCCAAGGGACCCAGTACTTC. Protein: CASSPVGQGTQYF. Full variable domain (remainder filled in from reference TRBV14 and TRBJ2-5): EAGVTQFPSHSVIEKGQTVTLRCDPISGHDNLYWYRRVMGKEIKFLLHFVKESKQDESGMPNNRFLAERTGGTYSTLKVQPAELEDSGVYFCASSPVGQGTQYFGPGTRLLVL.

The rearrangement links TRBV5-6 to TRBJ2-5; D is uncertain. This CDR3 is built from 14 residues. Germline CDR1 is SGHDT and CDR2 is YYEEEE. Trimming took 0 bases from V and 2 from J, leaving 8 bases between them. DNA of the CDR3: TGTGCCAGCAGCTTGGCAGGCAGACAAGAGACCCAGTACTTC. It is translated as CASSLAGRQETQYF.

The J gene is TRBJ2-1, the V gene TRBV9; 10 bases fit TRBD2. Germline CDR1 reads SGDLS; CDR2 reads YYNGEE. Trimming at V came to 3 bases and at J to 1 base, leaving 7 bases not matched to a gene. This CDR3 is built from 17 residues. CDR3 coding DNA: TGTGCCAGCAGCGCCCTCAGCGGGAGGGCTTCCTACAATGAGCAGTTCTTC. This codes for CASSALSGRASYNEQFF.

The chain uses TRBV7-2 and TRBJ2-1, with 7 bases identical to TRBD1. The CDR3 loop spans 14 amino acids. Per the germline V gene, CDR1 is SGHTA and CDR2 is FQGNSA. V shed 2 bases and J 8 bases; nucleotides not matched to a gene: 6. CDR3 amino acids: CASSLRQGGYEQFF. In nucleotides, the CDR3 is TGTGCCAGCAGCTTAAGACAGGGTGGCTATGAGCAGTTCTTC. The full variable domain, completed using reference TRBV7-2 and TRBJ2-1, is GAGVSQSPSNKVTEKGKDVELRCDPISGHTALYWYRQSLGQGLEFLIYFQGNSAPDKSGLPSDRFSAERTGGSVSTLTIQRTQQEDSAVYLCASSLRQGGYEQFFGPGTRLTVL.

The chain is built from TRBV7-6 and TRBJ2-2; either TRBD1 or TRBD2 may supply D (6 bases each). Deletions cut 5 bases from V and 2 bases from J, with 15 bases between. The CDR3 sequence is 16 residues long. The germline gives CDR1 SGHVS, CDR2 FNYEAQ. Here the CDR3 reads CASSRVGGGNTGELFF. In nucleotides, the CDR3 is TGTGCCAGCAGCAGGGTCGGGGGCGGAAACACCGGGGAGCTGTTTTTT.

There are a few counts of this clone. The rearrangement links TRBV5-4 to TRBJ1-4; D remains ambiguous. The CDR3 has 14 residues. Per germline, CDR1 SGHNT and CDR2 YYREEE (reference sequence). Trimming removed 3 bases at V and 7 bases at J, with 13 bases between. The CDR3 region is CASSSVREREKLFF. CDR3 DNA: TGTGCCAGCAGCTCGGTTCGGGAGCGTGAAAAACTGTTTTTT.

The chain uses TRBV19 and TRBJ1-5, with D perhaps matching TRBD1 (5 bases). Trimming removed 6 bases from V and 4 bases from J, with 10 bases in between. The CDR3 loop spans 13 amino acids. Germline V gene data show CDR1 as LNHDA and CDR2 as SQIVND (reference sequence). The DNA for the CDR3 is TGTGCCAGTAGCCGGGACGAAAATCAGCCCCAGCATTTT. Amino acid sequence: CASSRDENQPQHF.

The rearrangement links TRBV7-2 to TRBJ1-5; no reliable D call. This CDR3 region has 15 residues. Trimming cost V 5 bases and J 1 base, with 12 bases left between them. The germline V gene encodes CDR1 SGHTA and CDR2 FQGNSA. The CDR3 loop reads CASSPLTGSNQPQHF. CDR3 nucleotide sequence: TGTGCCAGCAGCCCCTTGACGGGAAGCAATCAGCCCCAGCATTTT.

The chain is built from TRBV5-1 and TRBJ1-3; 9 bases are shared with TRBD1. Unmatched junction bases numbered 4, after V lost 5 bases and J lost 4 bases. This CDR3 is 14 amino acids long. Germline V lookup: CDR1 SGHRS, CDR2 YFSETQ. The CDR3 coding sequence is TGCGCCAGCAGTCTGGGACAGGGAGGAAACACCATATATTTT. This translates into CASSLGQGGNTIYF. The full variable domain, with the rest looked up from reference TRBV5-1 and TRBJ1-3, is KAGVTQTPRYLIKTRGQQVTLSCSPISGHRSVSWYQQTPGQGLQFLFEYFSETQRNKGNFPGRFSGRQFSNSRSEMNVSTLELGDSALYLCASSLGQGGNTIYFGEGSWLTVV.

This clone showed up just once. The rearrangement links TRBV19 to TRBJ2-5; 8 positions match TRBD2. CDR1 and CDR2 from the germline V gene are LNHDA and SQIVND (reference sequence). The CDR3 consists of 18 residues. Losses at the gene ends were 4 bases for V and 4 bases for J; bases not matched to a gene: 17. The CDR3 loop reads CASSRPFYSGDPRETQYF. DNA for the CDR3: TGTGCCAGTAGTAGACCGTTCTATAGCGGGGACCCTCGAGAGACCCAGTACTTC.

The sample holds one count of this clone. The chain combines TRBV28 with TRBJ2-2, with 10 positions matching TRBD2. The germline V gene has CDR1 MDHEN and CDR2 SYDVKM. With 2 bases clipped from V and 6 bases from J, the junction kept 9 bases outside the gene matches. The CDR3 consists of 17 residues. The DNA for the CDR3 is TGTGCCAGCAGTTTAGCCCCTAGCGGGAGAGGCGCCGGGGAGCTGTTTTTT. Translating it yields CASSLAPSGRGAGELFF.

The CDR3 region has the DNA TGTGCCAGTAGTACCAGGGGACAGGGAGTAGGCAGCAATCAGCCCCAGCATTTT. This sequence encodes CASSTRGQGVGSNQPQHF. The chain carries TRBV19 and TRBJ1-5; 9 positions match TRBD1. This CDR3 is built from 18 residues. Per germline, CDR1 LNHDA and CDR2 SQIVND (reference sequence). Losses at the gene ends were 4 bases for V and 1 base for J; bases not matched to a gene: 11. The entire variable domain, with the rest obtained from reference TRBV19 and TRBJ1-5, is as follows: DGGITQSPKYLFRKEGQNVTLSCEQNLNHDAMYWYRQDPGQGLRLIYYSQIVNDFQKGDIAEGYSVSREKKESFPLTVTSAQKNPTAFYLCASSTRGQGVGSNQPQHFGDGTRLSIL.

The table lists this clone with a count of one. The chain couples TRBV28 to TRBJ2-7; TRBD2 is a possible D gene (5 bases). The CDR3 loop spans 15 amino acids. The V end lost 2 bases, the J end lost 0 bases, and 11 bases lay between the germline ends. The germline gives CDR1 MDHEN, CDR2 SYDVKM. The CDR3 DNA follows: TGTGCCAGCAGTTTAGGAGGCGGCCGCTCCTACGAGCAGTACTTC. The encoded protein is CASSLGGGRSYEQYF.

This clone was detected only a few times. The rearrangement joins TRBV28 to TRBJ2-1; the match to TRBD2 covers 12 bases. Germline assignment: CDR1 MDHEN and CDR2 SYDVKM. The length of the CDR3 is 15 residues. Trimming removed 3 bases from V and 7 bases from J; junction bases left unmatched: 4. The CDR3 protein is CASSFLAGGDNEQFF. The CDR3 DNA is TGTGCCAGCAGTTTTCTAGCGGGAGGGGATAATGAGCAGTTCTTC. The full variable domain, its missing parts supplied by reference TRBV28 and TRBJ2-1, is DVKVTQSSRYLVKRTGEKVFLECVQDMDHENMFWYRQDPGLGLRLIYFSYDVKMKEKGDIPEGYSVSREKKERFSLILESASTNQTSMYLCASSFLAGGDNEQFFGPGTRLTVL.

The chain carries TRBV7-9 and TRBJ2-3; 11 nucleotides match TRBD2. In germline, CDR1 is SEHNR, CDR2 FQNEAQ (reference sequence). The CDR3 length is 12 residues. The V segment lost 7 bases and the J segment 7 bases; nucleotides outside the gene matches: 1. This chain's CDR3 is CASKTSGNTQYF. Written as DNA, the CDR3 is TGTGCCAGCAAGACTAGCGGGAATACGCAGTATTTT. Based on the CDR3 plus reference TRBV7-9 and TRBJ2-3, the full variable domain is DTGVSQNPRHKITKRGQNVTFRCDPISEHNRLYWYRQTLGQGPEFLTYFQNEAQLEKSRLLSDRFSAERPKGSFSTLEIQRTEQGDSAMYLCASKTSGNTQYFGPGTRLTVL.

The chain is built from TRBV2 and TRBJ2-4; 8 bases are shared with TRBD1. V lost 6 bases, J lost 6 bases, and 4 bases stayed unmatched. Looked up from germline, CDR1 is SNHLY and CDR2 is FYNNEI. The CDR3 sequence is 13 residues long. The DNA for the CDR3 is TGTGCCAGCAGCCGTGGGACAGGAAACATTCAGTACTTC. Protein: CASSRGTGNIQYF. Supplemented by reference TRBV2 and TRBJ2-4, the full variable domain reads EPEVTQTPSHQVTQMGQEVILRCVPISNHLYFYWYRQILGQKVEFLVSFYNNEISEKSEIFDDQFSVERPDGSNFTLKIRSTKLEDSAMYFCASSRGTGNIQYFGAGTRLSVL.